The 21 T cell receptor beta chains below were found in one sample sequenced in a study of T cell clones after liver transplantation. TCRdb's table, derived via immunoSEQ multiplex PCR, lists solely in-frame clones and lacks some. The sample has fewer than 45,000 clones, about 86% seen once. Here the sequenced sample was CD4+ T cells from blood, taken 24 months after liver transplant. The receptors come from a human patient who received a liver transplant. The T cells may partly be graft donor cells.

This chain's CDR3 is CASSGVPSDTQYF. CDR3 nucleotide sequence: TGTGCCAGCAGCGGGGTACCCTCAGATACGCAGTATTTT. This chain connects TRBV6-4 to TRBJ2-3, with a tentative D call TRBD2 (5 bases). The germline V and J ends were trimmed by 6 bases and 4 bases, with 11 bases remaining between them. The CDR3 sequence is 13 residues long. Germline CDR1 reads MRHNA; CDR2 reads SNTAGT.

DNA for the CDR3: TGCAGCGTTGTCGGACAGGGAATCGCAGATACGCAGTATTTT. The encoded protein is CSVVGQGIADTQYF. V gene TRBV29-1 combines with J gene TRBJ2-3, with TRBD1 matching over 8 bases. The V segment lost 4 bases and the J segment 4 bases; nucleotides outside the gene matches: 7. Germline V gene sequence: CDR1 SQVTM, CDR2 ANQGSEA. The CDR3 loop spans 14 amino acids.

V and J are TRBV2 and TRBJ2-2, with no clear D. V lost 8 bases, J lost 2 bases, and 6 bases lay in between. The CDR3 sequence is 12 residues long. CDR1 SNHLY and CDR2 FYNNEI come from the germline V gene. CDR3 in amino acids: CASLHNTGELFF. The CDR3 DNA is TGTGCCAGCCTTCATAACACCGGGGAGCTGTTTTTT.

The chain combines TRBV18 with TRBJ2-2; D is undetermined. Per the germline V gene, CDR1 is KGHSH and CDR2 is LQKENI. Trimming stripped 2 bases from V and 5 bases from J, with 18 bases between. CDR3 length: 17 residues. The DNA for the CDR3 is TGTGCCAGCTCACCAACTCCCGAAGTCGGTGAAACCGGGGAGCTGTTTTTT. It yields the protein CASSPTPEVGETGELFF.

This clone has a single count. The chain recombines TRBV19 with TRBJ1-4; the D gene is possibly TRBD1 (6 bases). Trimming took 9 bases from V and 0 from J, leaving 11 bases between them. The CDR3 runs 14 residues. CDR1 is LNHDA and CDR2 is SQIVND in the germline V gene (reference sequence). The CDR3 DNA reads TGTGCCAGCGACCAGGGGACAACTAATGAAAAACTGTTTTTT. As protein: CASDQGTTNEKLFF.

In its sample, this clone was seen a few times. The rearrangement joins TRBV19 to TRBJ1-5, with TRBD1 matching 9 bases. Trimming took 9 bases from V and 0 from J; bases not matched to a gene: 9. This CDR3 region has 16 residues. Looked up from germline, CDR1 is LNHDA and CDR2 is SQIVND (reference sequence). CDR3 amino acids: CASRKQGAISNQPQHF. The CDR3 nucleotides are TGTGCCAGCAGGAAACAGGGGGCGATTAGCAATCAGCCCCAGCATTTT.

The chain joins TRBV19 to TRBJ1-5, with D uncertain. The V end lost 4 bases, the J end lost 2 bases, and 12 bases lay between the germline ends. Germline loops: CDR1 LNHDA, CDR2 SQIVND (reference sequence). CDR3 size: 15 residues. The CDR3: CASSTTWRGNQPQHF. DNA for the CDR3: TGTGCCAGTAGTACAACTTGGCGGGGCAATCAGCCCCAGCATTTT.

V gene TRBV7-8 combines with J gene TRBJ2-7; 8 bases fit TRBD1. Germline trimming cut 5 bases from V and 3 bases from J; bases unmatched to any gene: 6. The CDR3 spans 14 residues. The germline V gene has CDR1 SGHVS and CDR2 FQNEAQ. This CDR3 is CASSQDRAHYEQYF. The DNA of the CDR3 is TGTGCCAGCAGCCAGGACAGGGCCCACTACGAGCAGTACTTC.

The V call is TRBV28, the J call TRBJ1-5, with a tentative D call TRBD1 (5 bases). This CDR3 region has 15 residues. In germline, CDR1 is MDHEN, CDR2 SYDVKM. The V and J ends lost 3 bases and 7 bases respectively, with 16 bases between them. DNA for the CDR3: TGTGCCAGCAGTTTGGGGTCAGGGCAACGGCAGCCCCAGCATTTT. Protein product: CASSLGSGQRQPQHF.

This sequence joins TRBV6-1 and TRBJ2-5, with 9 positions matching TRBD1. Germline CDR1 is MNHNS and CDR2 is SASEGT. The ends lost 5 bases at V and 3 bases at J; junction bases unmatched: 4. The CDR3 has 14 residues. Written as DNA, the CDR3 is TGTGCCAGCAGTCCGCGGGACAGGGAAGAGACCCAGTACTTC. Its translation: CASSPRDREETQYF.

V usage is TRBV20-1 and J usage is TRBJ2-7; possible D gene TRBD2, 6 bases. V was trimmed by 6 bases and J by 2 bases, leaving 8 bases between them. CDR1 is DFQATT, CDR2 SNEGSKA, per germline (reference sequence). The CDR3 runs 11 residues. This CDR3 is CSARTTYEQYF. The CDR3 DNA sequence: TGCAGTGCCAGGACTACCTACGAGCAGTACTTC.

The chain employs TRBV9 and TRBJ2-1; 11 positions agree with TRBD2. Looked up from germline, CDR1 is SGDLS and CDR2 is YYNGEE. V gave up 3 bases and J gave up 0 bases; unmatched junction bases: 11. The CDR3 is 19 residues long. This chain's CDR3 is CASSGTLAGGLSSYNEQFF. The CDR3 DNA sequence: TGTGCCAGCAGCGGAACCCTAGCGGGAGGCTTAAGCTCCTACAATGAGCAGTTCTTC.

This sequence joins TRBV6-4 and TRBJ2-2; D is ambiguous. The CDR3 extends over 16 amino acids. Germline lookup yields CDR1 MRHNA and CDR2 SNTAGT. V lost 0 bases and J lost 0, with 8 bases in between. The CDR3 is CASSDSGRPNTGELFF. Written as DNA, the CDR3 is TGTGCCAGCAGTGACTCGGGTAGGCCGAACACCGGGGAGCTGTTTTTT.

This rearrangement joins TRBV6-1 to TRBJ1-5; D remains unclear. Germline loops: CDR1 MNHNS, CDR2 SASEGT. Trimming took off 6 bases at V and 0 bases at J, with 12 bases between the two ends. The CDR3 covers 15 residues. CDR3: CASRQGIYSNQPQHF. CDR3 nucleotides: TGTGCCAGCAGGCAAGGAATCTATAGCAATCAGCCCCAGCATTTT.

The chain is built from TRBV28 and TRBJ2-2; perhaps TRBD2 as D (6 bases). Deletions cut 1 base from V and 6 bases from J, with 12 bases between. Germline loops: CDR1 MDHEN, CDR2 SYDVKM. The CDR3 sequence is 15 residues long. The CDR3 DNA is TGTGCCAGCAGTTTATCTACTAGCCAGGCCGGGGAGCTGTTTTTT. The encoded protein is CASSLSTSQAGELFF.

This clone has a single count. The chain combines TRBV18 with TRBJ2-5, with D possibly TRBD2 on 5 matching bases. Germline V CDR1 and CDR2: KGHSH, LQKENI. There are 14 residues in the CDR3. Between the trimmed V and J ends, which lost 4 bases and 4 bases, there was a span of 13 bases. CDR3 DNA: TGTGCCAGCTCACTGTCCGCGGGCCGAGAGACCCAGTACTTC. Encoded protein: CASSLSAGRETQYF.

The V call is TRBV5-4, the J call TRBJ2-4; 9 nucleotides agree with TRBD1. The ends lost 5 bases at V and 5 bases at J; junction bases unmatched: 11. The CDR3 spans 16 residues. CDR1 SGHNT and CDR2 YYREEE come from the germline V gene (reference sequence). The CDR3 region is CASSSTGGVIENIQYF. The CDR3 region has the DNA TGTGCCAGCAGTTCCACAGGGGGCGTAATTGAAAACATTCAGTACTTC.

The chain employs TRBV30 and TRBJ2-3; 8 nucleotides align to TRBD2. V lost 3 bases, J lost 4 bases, and 18 bases stayed unmatched. The CDR3 sequence is 18 residues long. CDR1 is GTSNPN, CDR2 SVGIG, per germline (reference sequence). The CDR3 spells CAWRSVAGIGRAADTQYF. As DNA, the CDR3 is TGTGCCTGGAGGTCGGTAGCGGGAATAGGTAGGGCGGCAGATACGCAGTATTTT.

The CDR3 loop reads CASSLGGGLRGTEAFF. CDR3 DNA sequence: TGTGCCAGCAGCTTAGGGGGGGGACTCCGAGGGACTGAAGCTTTCTTT. V usage is TRBV7-8 and J usage is TRBJ1-1; possibly TRBD1 for D (5 bases). The V gene's germline CDR1 is SGHVS and CDR2 FQNEAQ. The CDR3 has 16 residues. V was clipped by 1 base and J by 5 bases, with 17 bases between them.

The chain is built from TRBV6-5 and TRBJ2-5, with 7 bases lining up with TRBD1. The CDR3 length is 13 residues. The trim removed 6 bases at V and 9 bases at J, leaving 10 bases unmatched. The germline V gene encodes CDR1 MNHEY and CDR2 SVGAGI. The CDR3 region has the DNA TGTGCCAGCAGAAGGGACAGCCTAGGGGCCCAGTACTTC. It yields the protein CASRRDSLGAQYF.

The chain combines TRBV18 with TRBJ2-7; 12 nucleotides match TRBD2. The CDR3 is 17 amino acids. CDR1 and CDR2 (germline): KGHSH, LQKENI. V lost 3 bases to trimming and J lost 5 bases; unmatched junction nucleotides: 11. This CDR3 reads CASSPLAGGPVPHEQYF. The CDR3 bases are TGTGCCAGCTCACCCCTAGCGGGAGGGCCAGTCCCTCACGAGCAGTACTTC.